These 12 T cell receptor beta chains originate from one sample sequenced in a study of T-cell memory formation after mild COVID-19. TCRdb used MiXCR to reprocess the 5' RACE reads, holding one entry per CDR3 protein. The table lists approximately 340,000 distinct CDR3 sequences, approximately 15% of them singletons, with approximately 20% in the top ten. What was sequenced was PBMCs or a T cell subset sorted from them (not recorded which). These receptors were obtained from a man aged 18 to 29 who had mild COVID-19 (a few samples of this study predate the infection). Cell type and time point are not known.

The table lists this clonotype with many counts. The chain joins TRBV5-1 to TRBJ2-3, with no clear D. The V gene's germline CDR1 is SGHRS and CDR2 YFSETQ. CDR3 size: 15 residues. Trimming left V 0 bases short and J 2 bases short, with 10 bases between. The DNA for the CDR3 is TGCGCCAGCAGCTTGGCCTTGGACCCCACAGATACGCAGTATTTT. Translated, it gives CASSLALDPTDTQYF.

The chain employs TRBV3-1 and TRBJ2-3, with D possibly TRBD2 on 5 matching bases. Per germline, CDR1 LGHDT and CDR2 YNNKEL (reference sequence). The CDR3 runs 14 residues. The ends were cut back, 4 bases at V and 2 bases at J, with 10 bases in the middle. Here the CDR3 DNA reads TGTGCCAGCAGCCGGCCCGGGGTCACAGATACGCAGTATTTT. The encoded protein is CASSRPGVTDTQYF.

In this sample, this clonotype turned up a few times. This chain links TRBV13 with TRBJ1-5, with D unclear. Trimming pared 5 bases from V and 2 bases from J, leaving 10 bases between. This CDR3 has 14 residues. Germline V gene sequence: CDR1 PRHDT, CDR2 FYEKMQ (reference sequence). The CDR3 DNA is TGTGCCAGCAGCCAATCCCGGGGCAATCAGCCCCAGCATTTT. Translated, it gives CASSQSRGNQPQHF. The variable domain in full, completed from reference TRBV13 and TRBJ1-5, reads AAGVIQSPRHLIKEKRETATLKCYPIPRHDTVYWYQQGPGQDPQFLISFYEKMQSDKGSIPDRFSAQQFSDYHSELNMSSLELGDSALYFCASSQSRGNQPQHFGDGTRLSIL.

This clonotype occurred a few times. The DNA is left out, because the CDR3 cannot be placed on it with certainty; the CDR3 is given as TCRdb lists it. This chain uses TRBV5-1 with TRBJ2-2; TRBD1 is the table's D call, not checked against the DNA. The CDR3 has 16 amino acids, counting both end residues. Looked up from germline, CDR1 is SGHRS and CDR2 is YFSETQ. The CDR3 sequence: CASSFGPGDDTGELFF.

V usage is TRBV7-8 and J usage is TRBJ2-2; unclear D gene. The germline V gene has CDR1 SGHVS and CDR2 FQNEAQ. The CDR3 runs 13 residues. Deletions cut 9 bases from V and 0 bases from J, with 8 bases between. CDR3 sequence: CASIIPNTGELFF. The CDR3 DNA follows: TGTGCCAGTATAATACCGAACACCGGGGAGCTGTTTTTT.

Many counts were recorded for this clonotype. The V and J genes are TRBV6-4 and TRBJ1-5; TRBD1 is a possible D gene (5 bases). Trimming pared 9 bases from V and 2 bases from J, leaving 11 bases between. CDR3 size: 13 residues. Germline V gives CDR1 MRHNA, CDR2 SNTAGT. CDR3 nucleotides: TGTGCCAGTAGCAGGGATCGCAATCAGCCCCAGCATTTT. Translating gives CASSRDRNQPQHF.

This clonotype came up a few times. J is TRBJ2-1 and V is TRBV27; maybe TRBD2 (6 bases). This CDR3 region has 16 residues. Germline V gene lookup returns CDR1 MNHEY and CDR2 SMNVEV (reference sequence). The germline V and J ends were trimmed by 2 bases and 8 bases, with 19 bases remaining between them. Here the CDR3 reads CASSLGISGRGDEQFF. The CDR3 region has the DNA TGTGCCAGCAGTTTAGGGATTAGCGGCCGAGGGGATGAGCAGTTCTTC.

This clonotype came up many times. The gene calls are TRBV4-3 and TRBJ2-1; TRBD2 aligns across 10 bases. CDR1 and CDR2 from the germline V gene are LGHNA and YSLEER. The CDR3 runs 16 residues. Trimming took 0 bases from V and 2 from J; bases not matched to a gene: 1. CDR3 region: CASSQDGTSAYNEQFF. The CDR3 DNA reads TGCGCCAGCAGCCAAGATGGGACTAGCGCCTACAATGAGCAGTTCTTC.

This clonotype has at least ten counts. The chain carries TRBV20-1 and TRBJ2-5; D may be TRBD2 (6 bases). This CDR3 region has 15 residues. CDR1 is DFQATT, CDR2 SNEGSKA, per germline (reference sequence). V was pared by 3 bases and J by 3 bases, with 17 bases between. CDR3 residues: CSASHRGTGEETQYF. As DNA, the CDR3 is TGCAGTGCTAGTCACCGAGGGACGGGGGAAGAGACCCAGTACTTC.

This clonotype was found many times. The chain recombines TRBV2 with TRBJ2-1; D not resolved. There are 12 residues in the CDR3. Germline V CDR1 and CDR2: SNHLY, FYNNEI. V shed 4 bases and J shed 2 bases, with 3 bases lying between them. The CDR3 protein is CASSGPYNEQFF. As DNA, the CDR3 is TGTGCCAGCAGTGGACCCTACAATGAGCAGTTCTTC.

This clonotype came up many times. V is TRBV6-5 and J is TRBJ2-7; D call uncertain. V lost 2 bases to trimming and J lost 2 bases, with 13 bases between them. The CDR3 runs 15 residues. Looked up from germline, CDR1 is MNHEY and CDR2 is SVGAGI. DNA of the CDR3: TGTGCCAGCAGTTACCGGCCGGCGGCGGCCTACGAGCAGTACTTC. Amino acid sequence: CASSYRPAAAYEQYF.

This chain links TRBV4-1 with TRBJ1-5; TRBD1 matches 7 bases. Germline lookup yields CDR1 MGHRA and CDR2 YSYEKL. The CDR3 consists of 16 residues. The trim removed 4 bases at V and 3 bases at J, leaving 9 bases unmatched. The CDR3: CASSRGRQGLNQPQHF. The CDR3 nucleotides read TGCGCCAGCAGCCGGGGTAGACAGGGCCTCAATCAGCCCCAGCATTTT.